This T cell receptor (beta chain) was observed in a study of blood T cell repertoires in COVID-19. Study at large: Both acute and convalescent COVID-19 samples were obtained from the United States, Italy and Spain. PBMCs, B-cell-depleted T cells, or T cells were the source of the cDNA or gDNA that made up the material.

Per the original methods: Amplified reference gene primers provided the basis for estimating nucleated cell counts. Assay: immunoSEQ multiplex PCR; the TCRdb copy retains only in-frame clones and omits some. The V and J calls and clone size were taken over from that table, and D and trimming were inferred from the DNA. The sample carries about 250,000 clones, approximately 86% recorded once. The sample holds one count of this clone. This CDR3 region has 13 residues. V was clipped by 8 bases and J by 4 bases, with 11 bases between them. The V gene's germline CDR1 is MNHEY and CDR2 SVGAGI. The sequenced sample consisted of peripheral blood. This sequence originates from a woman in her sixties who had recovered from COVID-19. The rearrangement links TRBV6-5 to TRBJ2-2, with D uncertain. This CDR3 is CASCSFFTGELFF. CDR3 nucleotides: TGTGCCAGCTGTAGTTTCTTCACCGGGGAGCTGTTTTTT.